This TCR gamma chain was captured by sequencing in a study of γδ T cells in repeated Plasmodium falciparum infection. This clone appeared a few times. As yet, its antigen is unknown. TCRdb's entry gives the protein of a much larger clone, which mismatches this DNA's translation at residue 6, likely from a read error; the protein reported here is translated from the DNA. Study-level points and caveats: Vgamma9/Vdelta2+ repertoires stayed stably polyclonal over time and infection.

TCRdb reapplied CATT to the multiplex PCR reads. The sample consists of roughly 27,000 gamma-chain clones, roughly 3.1% of them appearing once. The V and J ends lost 3 bases and 9 bases, in that order; junction bases with no gene match: 14. Germline loops: CDR1 GITISATS, CDR2 ISYDGTV (reference sequence). This CDR3 spans 14 amino acids. Bulk repertoires came from Vgamma9/Vdelta2+ or Vdelta2-negative gammadelta T cells flow-sorted from PBMC. This receptor was taken from a pool of human donors (malaria-infected and uninfected, not separated). This rearrangement joins TRGV9 to TRGJ1 or TRGJ2. TCRdb does not report a J gene; here it was assigned by matching the DNA to germline references. The sequenced sample consisted of gamma-delta T cells from blood. The CDR3 DNA sequence: TGTGCCTTGTGGGAGATGCCCCGAACCCGTAAGAAACTCTTT. This gives the protein CALWEMPRTRKKLF.